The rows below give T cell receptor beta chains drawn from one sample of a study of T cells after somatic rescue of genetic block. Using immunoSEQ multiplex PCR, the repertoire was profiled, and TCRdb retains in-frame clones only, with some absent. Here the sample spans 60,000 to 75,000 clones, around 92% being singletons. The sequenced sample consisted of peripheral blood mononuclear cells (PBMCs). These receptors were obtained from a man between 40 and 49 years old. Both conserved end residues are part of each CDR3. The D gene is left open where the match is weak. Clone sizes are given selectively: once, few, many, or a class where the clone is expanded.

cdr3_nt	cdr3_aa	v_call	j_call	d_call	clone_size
TGCGCCAGCAGCTCGGGGGGAGTATACAATGAGCAGTTCTTC	CASSSGGVYNEQFF	TRBV5-1	TRBJ2-1	TRBD2	.
TGCGCCAGCAGACTAATGGACAGGGCTAACACCGGGGAGCTGTTTTTT	CASRLMDRANTGELFF	TRBV5-1	TRBJ2-2	TRBD1	.
TGTGCCAGCAGTTTAGTGTACTCGTACTATAACAATGAGCAGTTCTTC	CASSLVYSYYNNEQFF	TRBV27	TRBJ2-1	.	.
TGTGCCAGCCGGGAAGTAGCGGGGGGAAACAATGAGCAGTTCTTC	CASREVAGGNNEQFF	TRBV6-1	TRBJ2-1	TRBD2	once
TGTGCCAGCAGTGAATGGTATAGTCCCAATGAGCAGTTCTTC	CASSEWYSPNEQFF	TRBV2	TRBJ2-1	.	.
TGTGCCTGGAGTGATGGGGATCAGCCCCAGCATTTT	CAWSDGDQPQHF	TRBV30	TRBJ1-5	.	.
TGTGCCAGCAGCCCAGAAACGAACACCGGGGAGCTGTTTTTT	CASSPETNTGELFF	TRBV7-9	TRBJ2-2	.	.
TGTGCCACCAGCAGAGATATAAACATTCAGTACTTC	CATSRDINIQYF	TRBV15	TRBJ2-4	.	.
TGTGCCTGGAGGGGGGGCAGGAAGAACACCGGGGAGCTGTTTTTT	CAWRGGRKNTGELFF	TRBV30	TRBJ2-2	.	.
TGTGCCAGCAGTGGAGGGGGACCCTTGGCTTACGAGCAGTACTTC	CASSGGGPLAYEQYF	TRBV2	TRBJ2-7	.	.
TGTGCCAGCAGCTTGAACAGGGGGACCTACGAGCAGTACTTC	CASSLNRGTYEQYF	TRBV5-4	TRBJ2-7	TRBD1	.
TGTGCCAGCAGCGAAGGACAGCACTATGGCTACACCTTC	CASSEGQHYGYTF	TRBV7-9	TRBJ1-2	.	few
TGCGCCAGCAGCCAAGATCCCACGGGAGGGATGGGCAAAAACATTCAGTACTTC	CASSQDPTGGMGKNIQYF	TRBV4-1	TRBJ2-4	TRBD2	.
TGTGCCAGCATCCAGGTCGCGGCCGGGGAGCTGTTTTTT	CASIQVAAGELFF	TRBV2	TRBJ2-2	.	few
TGTGCCAGCAGTTTTGGCAGGACCCGTGGCTACACCTTC	CASSFGRTRGYTF	TRBV28	TRBJ1-2	.	once
TGTGCCAGCAGCTTGGGACAGGGAATCCACGGGCAGTACTTC	CASSLGQGIHGQYF	TRBV7-2	TRBJ2-7	TRBD1	.
TGTGCCAGCAGCCCCCGACTAGCGGGAGGGCCCGGGCAGTTCTTC	CASSPRLAGGPGQFF	TRBV21-1	TRBJ2-1	.	.
TGTGCCATCAGTGGGGGCTTAGCGGGGAACACCGGGGAGCTGTTTTTT	CAISGGLAGNTGELFF	TRBV10-3	TRBJ2-2	TRBD2	.
TGTGCCAGCAGTGGGCAGGGATCACCCCTCCACTTT	CASSGQGSPLHF	TRBV2	TRBJ1-6	.	.
TGCGCCAGCAGCTTGGCAAGGCGGGAGGGGTTCGAGCAGTACTTC	CASSLARREGFEQYF	TRBV5-1	TRBJ2-7	TRBD2	.
TGTGCCAGCTCCGGAGCCGGGACGGTAGCCTACAATGAGCAGTTCTTC	CASSGAGTVAYNEQFF	TRBV18	TRBJ2-1	.	.
TGTGCCAGTAGTATCCAAGCGGGGGGAGGAGAGACCCAGTACTTC	CASSIQAGGGETQYF	TRBV19	TRBJ2-5	TRBD2	.
TGTGCCAGTAGCAGACAGGGGTATCGCACTGAAGCTTTCTTT	CASSRQGYRTEAFF	TRBV19	TRBJ1-1	TRBD1	.
TGTGCCAGCAGCTTAGCTGCCGACGGCCAGCAGTACTTC	CASSLAADGQQYF	TRBV11-3	TRBJ2-7	.	.
TGTGCCAGCAGCCCCATGGGGGTCCAAGAGACCCAGTACTTC	CASSPMGVQETQYF	TRBV11-2	TRBJ2-5	.	.
TGTGCCAGCAGCCCGGCCAGGTCTGGAAACACCATATATTTT	CASSPARSGNTIYF	TRBV7-9	TRBJ1-3	.	.
TGTGCCAGCGGGGCAGGGGGACCCTACGAGCAGTACTTC	CASGAGGPYEQYF	TRBV6-5	TRBJ2-7	TRBD1	.
TGTGCCAGCAGCTTGGACAGGGTCCAAGAGACCCAGTACTTC	CASSLDRVQETQYF	TRBV5-6	TRBJ2-5	.	.
TGTGCCAGCAGCCCCTCGGCGGGAGGCTCCTACGAGCAGTACTTC	CASSPSAGGSYEQYF	TRBV9	TRBJ2-7	TRBD2	.
TGTGCCAGCAGTTTATTCTTTTTCGGAGTTAAAACTGGTGAAAAACTGTTTTTT	CASSLFFFGVKTGEKLFF	TRBV27	TRBJ1-4	.	.
TGTGCCACCAGCAGAGATTACGGCAGGCCCTACGAGCAGTACTTC	CATSRDYGRPYEQYF	TRBV15	TRBJ2-7	.	.
TGTGCCAGCAGTAATTCAGGGGGGAGTTCACCCCTCCACTTT	CASSNSGGSSPLHF	TRBV6-5	TRBJ1-6	TRBD1	.
TGTGCCAGCTCACCGGGCAGGGCCACTGAAGCTTTCTTT	CASSPGRATEAFF	TRBV18	TRBJ1-1	.	.
TGTGCAAGTCGCGTCCCTAGCACAGATACGCAGTATTTT	CASRVPSTDTQYF	TRBV12-2	TRBJ2-3	.	.
TGTGCCAGCAGCTTAGCTCCGGCGTTGGTGTCCTACGAGCAGTACTTC	CASSLAPALVSYEQYF	TRBV7-6	TRBJ2-7	.	once
TGTGCCAGCAGCGTAAGACTAGCGCCCTACAATGAGCAGTTCTTC	CASSVRLAPYNEQFF	TRBV9	TRBJ2-1	TRBD2	.
TGTGCCAGCAGCTGGGACAGGGGATACGAGCAGTACTTC	CASSWDRGYEQYF	TRBV5-6	TRBJ2-7	TRBD1	.
TGTGCCAGCAGCACCAGGGGGTGGCAGGACAATGAGCAGTTCTTC	CASSTRGWQDNEQFF	TRBV5-6	TRBJ2-1	TRBD1	once
TGCGCCAGCAGCCAAGAAGAGGGGTCCTACGAGCAGTACTTC	CASSQEEGSYEQYF	TRBV4-1	TRBJ2-7	.	.
TGCGCCAGCAGCTTAGTTAGAGGGGTGCAGGAAAAACTGTTTTTT	CASSLVRGVQEKLFF	TRBV7-2	TRBJ1-4	.	.
TGCAGTGGGGCGGCAGAAGAGACCCAGTACTTC	CSGAAEETQYF	TRBV20-1	TRBJ2-5	.	.
TGTGCCAGCAGCTGGGGGGTGCATACCCTCGTGGAGACCCAGTACTTC	CASSWGVHTLVETQYF	TRBV9	TRBJ2-5	.	.
TGCGCCAGCAGCTTGACGGGGTCTTATTGGCCTGAAGCTTTCTTT	CASSLTGSYWPEAFF	TRBV5-1	TRBJ1-1	.	.
TGCGCCAGCAGCTTGCCACTAGCGGGGGGGCTAGAGACCCAGTACTTC	CASSLPLAGGLETQYF	TRBV5-1	TRBJ2-5	TRBD2	.
TGTGCCAGTAGTACCCGGAGGGGGCGAGGCACTGAAGCTTTCTTT	CASSTRRGRGTEAFF	TRBV19	TRBJ1-1	TRBD1	once
TGCGCCAGCAGTGAGGCAGGGAAAATGGGCTACACCTTC	CASSEAGKMGYTF	TRBV10-2	TRBJ1-2	.	.
TGTGCCACCAGCAGAAGAGACGGGGTTGCGGGGGGCTACACCTTC	CATSRRDGVAGGYTF	TRBV15	TRBJ1-2	.	.
TGTGCCAGCAGTTTATCCGCCGGGGGGCGCCGCGAGCAGTACTTC	CASSLSAGGRREQYF	TRBV27	TRBJ2-7	.	.
TGCGCCAGCAGCCAAGATAGCACAGGGAGGAATTCACCCCTCCACTTT	CASSQDSTGRNSPLHF	TRBV4-3	TRBJ1-6	.	.
TGTGCCAGCAGCCTGGTGCCCGGGGCACAAGAGACCCAGTACTTC	CASSLVPGAQETQYF	TRBV7-2	TRBJ2-5	.	once
TGTGCCAGCAGCCCCGGCAGGGAGACCCAGTACTTC	CASSPGRETQYF	TRBV6-6	TRBJ2-5	.	.
TGTGCCAGCAGTCCGTCCTACGAGCAGTACTTC	CASSPSYEQYF	TRBV2	TRBJ2-7	.	.
TGTGCCAGTAGCCAAAAGGGGGCAGGGGCCTACGAGCAGTACTTC	CASSQKGAGAYEQYF	TRBV19	TRBJ2-7	TRBD1	.
TGTGCCAGCAGCTTAGATCAGGATTGGACACAAGAGACCCAGTACTTC	CASSLDQDWTQETQYF	TRBV11-2	TRBJ2-5	.	.
TGCGCCAGCAAGACTAGCGGGGCTTACGAGCAGTACTTC	CASKTSGAYEQYF	TRBV10-2	TRBJ2-7	TRBD2	.